The clone carrying this TCR beta chain has ten or more counts. The antigen is unknown. Germline V lookup: CDR1 DFQATT, CDR2 SNEGSKA (reference sequence). The CDR3 sequence is 16 residues long. V was pared by 5 bases and J by 2 bases, with 8 bases of the junction left unmatched. The source of the sample is a study of beta chain bispecific antibodies for T cell cancers. For the study at large: Sequenced cells survived coculture with leukemia lines plus bispecific antibodies. General study points: Normal T cells contributed less of the targeted TRBV signal than the leukemia cells did.

Either OKT3 anti-CD3 antibody or CD3/CD28 beads expanded T cells from blood mononuclear cells over roughly 3 days. Each CDR3 protein gets one entry after TCRdb re-called the 5' RACE reads with MiXCR. The sample records about 20,000 distinct CDR3 sequences, approximately 2.4% being singletons. The sequence came from a human donor in good health. Some clones in this sample may be carry-over from other donors' samples. The sequenced material came from healthy donor T cells cultured with leukemia cells. The gene calls are TRBV20-1 and TRBJ2-7, with 14 bases matching TRBD2. The CDR3 sequence: CSASTGLAGVPYEQYF. DNA of the CDR3: TGCAGTGCTTCGACGGGACTAGCGGGGGTCCCCTACGAGCAGTACTTC.